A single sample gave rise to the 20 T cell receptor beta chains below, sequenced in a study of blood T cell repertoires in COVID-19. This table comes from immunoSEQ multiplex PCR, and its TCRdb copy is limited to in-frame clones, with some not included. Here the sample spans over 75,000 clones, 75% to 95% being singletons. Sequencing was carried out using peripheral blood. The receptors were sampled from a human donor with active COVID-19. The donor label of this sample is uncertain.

Here the CDR3 reads CASSLLGQGWNTEAFF. The CDR3 bases are TGTGCCAGCAGCCTCCTCGGACAGGGGTGGAACACTGAAGCTTTCTTT. The chain employs TRBV5-4 and TRBJ1-1, with 9 bases identical to TRBD1. CDR1 is SGHNT and CDR2 is YYREEE in the germline V gene (reference sequence). V lost 4 bases, J lost 1 base, and 8 bases stayed unmatched. This CDR3 has 16 amino acids.

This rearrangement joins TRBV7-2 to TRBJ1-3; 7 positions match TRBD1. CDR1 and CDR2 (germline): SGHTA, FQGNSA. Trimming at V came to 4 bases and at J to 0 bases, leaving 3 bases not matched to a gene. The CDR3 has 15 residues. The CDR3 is CASSSGGTSGNTIYF. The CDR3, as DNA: TGTGCCAGCAGCTCAGGGGGAACCTCTGGAAACACCATATATTTT. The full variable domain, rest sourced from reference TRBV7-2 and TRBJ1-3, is GAGVSQSPSNKVTEKGKDVELRCDPISGHTALYWYRQSLGQGLEFLIYFQGNSAPDKSGLPSDRFSAERTGGSVSTLTIQRTQQEDSAVYLCASSSGGTSGNTIYFGEGSWLTVV.

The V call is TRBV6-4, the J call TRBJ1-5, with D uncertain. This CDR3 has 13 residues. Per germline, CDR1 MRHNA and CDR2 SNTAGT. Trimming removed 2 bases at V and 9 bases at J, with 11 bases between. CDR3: CASSDGSLGPQHF. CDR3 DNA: TGTGCCAGCAGTGACGGGTCCCTAGGGCCCCAGCATTTT.

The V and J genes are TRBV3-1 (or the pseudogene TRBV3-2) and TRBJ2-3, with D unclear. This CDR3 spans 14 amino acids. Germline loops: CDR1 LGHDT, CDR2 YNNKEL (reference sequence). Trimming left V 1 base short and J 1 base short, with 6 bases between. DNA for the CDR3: TGTGCCAGCAGCCAAGGACTCCGCACAGATACGCAGTATTTT. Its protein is CASSQGLRTDTQYF.

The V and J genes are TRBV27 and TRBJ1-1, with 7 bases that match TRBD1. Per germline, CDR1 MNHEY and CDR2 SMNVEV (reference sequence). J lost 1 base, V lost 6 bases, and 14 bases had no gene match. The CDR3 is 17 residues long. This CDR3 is CASRIQGGASWNTEAFF. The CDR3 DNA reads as TGTGCCAGCAGAATCCAGGGGGGTGCCTCATGGAACACTGAAGCTTTCTTT.

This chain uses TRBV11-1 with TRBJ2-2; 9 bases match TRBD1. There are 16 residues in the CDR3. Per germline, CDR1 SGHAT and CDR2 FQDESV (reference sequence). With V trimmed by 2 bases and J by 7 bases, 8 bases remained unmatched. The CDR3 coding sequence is TGTGCCAGCAGCTTAATTTCCGGGACAGGGAACGGGGAGCTGTTTTTT. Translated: CASSLISGTGNGELFF.

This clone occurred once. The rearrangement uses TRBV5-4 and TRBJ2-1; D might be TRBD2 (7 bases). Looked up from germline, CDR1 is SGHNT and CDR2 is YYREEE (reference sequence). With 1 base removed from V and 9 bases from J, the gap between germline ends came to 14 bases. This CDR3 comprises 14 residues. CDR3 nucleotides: TGTGCCAGCAGCTTGTCCGGGGGGCAAGCTGAGCAGTTCTTC. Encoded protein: CASSLSGGQAEQFF.

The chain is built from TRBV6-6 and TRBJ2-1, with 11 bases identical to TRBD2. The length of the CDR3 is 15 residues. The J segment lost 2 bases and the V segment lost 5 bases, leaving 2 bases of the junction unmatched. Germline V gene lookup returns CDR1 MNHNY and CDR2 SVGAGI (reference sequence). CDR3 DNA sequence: TGTGCCAGCAGTGGGACTAGCGGAGCCTACAATGAGCAGTTCTTC. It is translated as CASSGTSGAYNEQFF.

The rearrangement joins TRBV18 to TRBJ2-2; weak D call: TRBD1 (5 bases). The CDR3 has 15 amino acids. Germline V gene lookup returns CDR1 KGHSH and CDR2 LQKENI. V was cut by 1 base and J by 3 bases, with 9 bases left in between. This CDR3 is CASSPRGADTGELFF. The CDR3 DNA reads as TGTGCCAGCTCACCACGGGGCGCGGACACCGGGGAGCTGTTTTTT.

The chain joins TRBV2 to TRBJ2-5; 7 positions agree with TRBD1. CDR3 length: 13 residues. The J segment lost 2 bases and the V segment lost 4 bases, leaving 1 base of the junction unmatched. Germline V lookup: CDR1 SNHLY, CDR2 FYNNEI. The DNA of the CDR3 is TGTGCCAGCAGTGTGGACAGGCAAGAGACCCAGTACTTC. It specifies CASSVDRQETQYF.

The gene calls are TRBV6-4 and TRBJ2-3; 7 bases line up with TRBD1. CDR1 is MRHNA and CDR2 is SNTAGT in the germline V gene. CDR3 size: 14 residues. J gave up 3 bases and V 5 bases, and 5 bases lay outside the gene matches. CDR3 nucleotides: TGTGCCAGCAGTCCAACAGGGGTGACAGATACGCAGTATTTT. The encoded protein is CASSPTGVTDTQYF.

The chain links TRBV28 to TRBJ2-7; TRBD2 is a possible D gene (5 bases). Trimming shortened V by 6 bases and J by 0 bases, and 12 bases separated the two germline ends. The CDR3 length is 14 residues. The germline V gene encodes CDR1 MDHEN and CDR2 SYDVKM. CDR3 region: CASSPGIPSYEQYF. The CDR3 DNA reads TGTGCCAGCAGCCCCGGGATCCCCTCCTACGAGCAGTACTTC.

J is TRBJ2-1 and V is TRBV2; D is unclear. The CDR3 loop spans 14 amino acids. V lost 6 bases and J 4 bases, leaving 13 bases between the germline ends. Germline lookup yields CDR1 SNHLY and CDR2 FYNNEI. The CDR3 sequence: CASRAVSRYNEQFF. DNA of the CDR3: TGTGCCAGCAGGGCGGTTTCACGATACAATGAGCAGTTCTTC.

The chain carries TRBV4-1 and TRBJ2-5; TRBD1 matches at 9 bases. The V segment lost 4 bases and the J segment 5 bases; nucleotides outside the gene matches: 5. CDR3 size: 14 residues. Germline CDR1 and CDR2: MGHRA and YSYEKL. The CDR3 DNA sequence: TGCGCCAGCAGCCTGGACAGGGGTCCGGAGACCCAGTACTTC. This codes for CASSLDRGPETQYF.

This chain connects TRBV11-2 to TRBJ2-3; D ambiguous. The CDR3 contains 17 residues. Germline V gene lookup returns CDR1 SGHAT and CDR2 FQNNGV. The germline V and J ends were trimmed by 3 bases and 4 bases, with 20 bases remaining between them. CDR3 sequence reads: CASSFGMMGASADTQYF. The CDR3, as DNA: TGTGCCAGCAGCTTCGGAATGATGGGTGCGAGCGCAGATACGCAGTATTTT. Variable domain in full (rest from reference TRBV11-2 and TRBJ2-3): EAGVAQSPRYKIIEKRQSVAFWCNPISGHATLYWYQQILGQGPKLLIQFQNNGVVDDSQLPKDRFSAERLKGVDSTLKIQPAKLEDSAVYLCASSFGMMGASADTQYFGPGTRLTVL.

CDR3 nucleotides: TGTGCCAGCAGCACCTTCGACAGCCTCATCGCCCTCAATCCCCCAAAACTGTTTTTT. This codes for CASSTFDSLIALNPPKLFF. This chain uses TRBV7-2 with TRBJ1-4, with D possibly TRBD1 on 5 matching bases. CDR1 is SGHTA, CDR2 FQGNSA, per germline. The germline V and J ends were trimmed by 5 bases and 10 bases, with 32 bases remaining between them. The length of the CDR3 is 19 residues.

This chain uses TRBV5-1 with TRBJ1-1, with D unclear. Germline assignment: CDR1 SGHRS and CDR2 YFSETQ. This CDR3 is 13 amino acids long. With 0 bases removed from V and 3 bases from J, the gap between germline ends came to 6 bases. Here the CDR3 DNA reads TGCGCCAGCAGCTTGGTTCGGGACACTGAAGCTTTCTTT. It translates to CASSLVRDTEAFF.

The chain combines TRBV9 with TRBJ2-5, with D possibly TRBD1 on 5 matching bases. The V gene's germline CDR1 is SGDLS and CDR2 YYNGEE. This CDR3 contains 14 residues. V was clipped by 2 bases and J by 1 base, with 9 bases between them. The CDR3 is CASSVGHIQETQYF. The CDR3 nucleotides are TGTGCCAGCAGCGTTGGACACATCCAAGAGACCCAGTACTTC. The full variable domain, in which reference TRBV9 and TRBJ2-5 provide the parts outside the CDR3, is DSGVTQTPKHLITATGQRVTLRCSPRSGDLSVYWYQQSLDQGLQFLIQYYNGEERAKGNILERFSAQQFPDLHSELNLSSLELGDSALYFCASSVGHIQETQYFGPGTRLLVL.

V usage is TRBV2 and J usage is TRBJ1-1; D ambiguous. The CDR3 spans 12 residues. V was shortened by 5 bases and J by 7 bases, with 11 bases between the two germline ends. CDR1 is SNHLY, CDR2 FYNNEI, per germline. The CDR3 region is CASSPGRDEAFF. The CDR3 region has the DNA TGTGCCAGCAGTCCCGGACGGGATGAAGCTTTCTTT.

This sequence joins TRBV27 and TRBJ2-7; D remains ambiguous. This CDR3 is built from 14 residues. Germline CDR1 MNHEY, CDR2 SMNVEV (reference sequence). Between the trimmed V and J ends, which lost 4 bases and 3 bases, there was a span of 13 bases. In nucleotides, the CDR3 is TGTGCCAGCAGTTCCCTGTGGGCCAACTACGAGCAGTACTTC. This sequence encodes CASSSLWANYEQYF.